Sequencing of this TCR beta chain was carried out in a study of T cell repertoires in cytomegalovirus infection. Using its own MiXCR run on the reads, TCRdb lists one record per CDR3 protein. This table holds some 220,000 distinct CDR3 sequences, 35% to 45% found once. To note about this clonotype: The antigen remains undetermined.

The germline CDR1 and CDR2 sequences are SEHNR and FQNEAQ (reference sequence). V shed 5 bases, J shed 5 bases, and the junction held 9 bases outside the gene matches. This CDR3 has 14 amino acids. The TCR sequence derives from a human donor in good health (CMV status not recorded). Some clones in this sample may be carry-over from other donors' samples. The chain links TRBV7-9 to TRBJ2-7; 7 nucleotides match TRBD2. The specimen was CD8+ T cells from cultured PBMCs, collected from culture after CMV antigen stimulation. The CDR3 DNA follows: TGTGCCAGCAGCCCAGCGGGACGGCTCGACGAGCAGTACTTC. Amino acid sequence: CASSPAGRLDEQYF.